Included here is one T cell receptor beta chain sequence, with context. The source of the sample is a study of blood T cell repertoires in COVID-19. Study overall: Acute and convalescent COVID-19 specimens originated in the United States, Italy and Spain. PBMCs, B-cell-depleted T cells, or T cells were the source of the cDNA or gDNA that made up the material.

Authors' analysis steps: From reference gene primer amplification, estimates of nucleated cell counts were derived. The method was immunoSEQ multiplex PCR; TCRdb's version includes in-frame clones alone and lacks a portion of them. Clone size and V and J calls were adopted from that table, with D and trimming inferred from the DNA. The sample yields roughly 79,000 clones, about nine tenths seen once. CDR1 is LNHDA and CDR2 is SQIVND in the germline V gene (reference sequence). Trimming shortened V by 6 bases and J by 0 bases, and 12 bases separated the two germline ends. This CDR3 has 15 residues. The clonotype comes from a woman in her 50s with acute or convalescent COVID-19. The sample consisted of peripheral blood. The J gene is TRBJ1-5, the V gene TRBV19; D is uncertain. CDR3 in DNA: TGTGCCAGTAGGGAGGAGCGGCGTAGCAATCAGCCCCAGCATTTT. Translating it yields CASREERRSNQPQHF.